Listed below are T cell receptor beta chains from one sample, sequenced in a study of T cell responses to AZD1222 COVID-19 vaccine. TCRdb keeps only in-frame clones here, not all; method: immunoSEQ multiplex PCR. Of about 160,000 clones listed, 92% are singletons. Here the sequenced sample was peripheral blood, taken 28 days after the second AZD1222 dose. The source of these receptors is an adult who received the AZD1222 COVID-19 vaccine. CDR3s include the opening cysteine and the closing phenylalanine or tryptophan. The order of the fields is D gene, J gene, clone size, V gene, CDR3 protein, CDR3 DNA. A D gene is named only where the DNA matches it firmly. Where a row states a size, it is once, few, many or the class of an expanded clone; other rows omit it.

-,TRBJ1-2,-,TRBV24-1,CATSGVRTISYGYTF,TGTGCCACCAGTGGGGTCCGCACAATCAGCTATGGCTACACCTTC
TRBD1,TRBJ1-2,-,TRBV5-5,CASSFGQGWTAGTF,TGTGCCAGCAGCTTCGGACAGGGGTGGACGGCCGGCACCTTC
TRBD1,TRBJ1-6,-,TRBV27,CASSPGPGQGANSPLHF,TGTGCCAGCAGTCCAGGGCCGGGACAGGGCGCTAATTCACCCCTCCACTTT
-,TRBJ2-2,-,TRBV6-6,CASSRKPGELFF,TGTGCCAGCAGTCGAAAACCCGGGGAGCTGTTTTTT
-,TRBJ2-7,once,TRBV13,CASSFSSYEQYF,TGTGCCAGCAGCTTTAGCTCCTACGAGCAGTACTTC
-,TRBJ2-7,-,TRBV6-2/TRBV6-3,CASSWDSSYEQYF,TGTGCCAGCAGTTGGGACTCATCCTACGAGCAGTACTTC
-,TRBJ1-3,-,TRBV11-2,CASSLGRTAGNTIYF,TGTGCCAGCAGCTTAGGGCGGACGGCTGGAAACACCATATATTTT
-,TRBJ2-3,-,TRBV5-6,CASSLDRRAPHTDTQYF,TGTGCCAGCAGCTTGGATCGGCGCGCCCCCCACACAGATACGCAGTATTTT
-,TRBJ2-7,-,TRBV4-1,CASSQNSRGYEQYF,TGCGCCAGCAGCCAGAATAGCCGAGGGTACGAGCAGTACTTC
TRBD1,TRBJ1-2,-,TRBV7-8,CASSQTPGQGSYGYTF,TGTGCCAGCAGCCAAACTCCGGGACAGGGAAGCTATGGCTACACCTTC
-,TRBJ1-2,-,TRBV7-9,CASSQGSDYGYTF,TGTGCCAGCAGCCAGGGTTCGGACTATGGCTACACCTTC
-,TRBJ1-5,-,TRBV6-5,CASSYVGSNQPQHF,TGTGCCAGCAGTTACGTGGGTTCCAATCAGCCCCAGCATTTT
-,TRBJ1-1,-,TRBV4-2,CASSQRGEGRSEAFF,TGTGCCAGCAGCCAAAGGGGGGAGGGGCGGTCTGAAGCTTTCTTT
-,TRBJ1-2,-,TRBV2,CASRLDSLYNAPNYGYTF,TGTGCCAGCAGATTGGACAGTCTTTACAATGCCCCTAACTATGGCTACACCTTC
-,TRBJ1-4,-,TRBV30,CAWTGRAGGTEKLFF,TGTGCCTGGACCGGTCGTGCGGGGGGGACTGAAAAACTGTTTTTT
-,TRBJ2-7,-,TRBV10-3,CAISERAGPSNEQYF,TGTGCCATCAGTGAGCGGGCCGGACCTTCCAACGAGCAGTACTTC
-,TRBJ2-3,-,TRBV5-4,CASSFVGAADTQYF,TGTGCCAGCAGCTTCGTGGGGGCTGCAGATACGCAGTATTTT
-,TRBJ1-1,-,TRBV10-1,CASSGPGTEAFF,TGCGCCAGCAGCGGTCCAGGAACTGAAGCTTTCTTT
TRBD1,TRBJ1-2,-,TRBV6-5,CASSYSQGGYGYTF,TGTGCCAGCAGTTACAGTCAGGGGGGCTATGGCTACACCTTC
-,TRBJ1-1,-,TRBV15,CATSRELGTMVAFF,TGTGCCACCAGCAGAGAGTTAGGGACTATGGTAGCTTTCTTT
TRBD1,TRBJ2-1,-,TRBV19,CASSIGQVSYNEQFF,TGTGCCAGTAGTATCGGACAGGTATCCTACAATGAGCAGTTCTTC
TRBD2,TRBJ2-7,-,TRBV10-2,CASRIAGSTYEQYF,TGCGCCAGCAGGATAGCGGGCTCGACCTACGAGCAGTACTTC
-,TRBJ1-5,-,TRBV19,CASSIGSLGTGGQPQHF,TGTGCCAGTAGTATTGGTAGTCTCGGCACGGGGGGTCAGCCCCAGCATTTT
-,TRBJ1-2,-,TRBV3-1/TRBV3-2,CASSQVRATSTGNYGYTF,TGTGCCAGCAGCCAAGTACGGGCGACTTCCACAGGGAACTATGGCTACACCTTC
-,TRBJ2-7,once,TRBV5-6,CASSLGRGSYEQYF,TGTGCCAGCAGCTTGGGACGGGGCTCCTACGAGCAGTACTTC
-,TRBJ1-1,-,TRBV7-6,CASSLVPTGGGNTEAFF,TGTGCCAGCAGCTTAGTCCCCACTGGAGGTGGGAACACTGAAGCTTTCTTT
-,TRBJ2-2,-,TRBV13,CAKKRTTGELFF,TGTGCCAAAAAACGAACCACCGGGGAGCTGTTTTTT
-,TRBJ1-2,-,TRBV11-2,CASSLDIGTIGYTF,TGTGCCAGCAGCTTAGATATTGGGACAATTGGCTACACCTTC